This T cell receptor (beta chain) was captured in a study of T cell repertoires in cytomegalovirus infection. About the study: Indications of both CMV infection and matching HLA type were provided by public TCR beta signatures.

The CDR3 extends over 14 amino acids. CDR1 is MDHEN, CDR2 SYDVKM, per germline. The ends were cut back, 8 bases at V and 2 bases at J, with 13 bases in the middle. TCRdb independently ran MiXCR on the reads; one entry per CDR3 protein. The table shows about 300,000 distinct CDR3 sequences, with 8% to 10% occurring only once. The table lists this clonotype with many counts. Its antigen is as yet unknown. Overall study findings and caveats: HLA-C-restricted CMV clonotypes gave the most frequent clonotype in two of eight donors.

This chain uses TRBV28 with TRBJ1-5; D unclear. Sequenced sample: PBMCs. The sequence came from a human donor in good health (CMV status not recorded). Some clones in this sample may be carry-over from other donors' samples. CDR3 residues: CASGVLKGNQPQHF. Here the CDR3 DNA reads TGTGCCAGCGGAGTCCTGAAGGGCAATCAGCCCCAGCATTTT.